This entry lists 26 T cell receptor beta chains sequenced from one sample in a study of beta chain features in type 1 diabetes. As every portion of the isolated RNA was reverse transcribed, the sequencing read expressed TCRB transcripts. This table comes from immunoSEQ multiplex PCR, and its TCRdb copy is limited to in-frame clones, with some not included. The table shows about 320,000 clones, with around 13% occurring only once. Sample: central memory CD4+ T cells from blood. Receptor source: a man aged 30 to 39 in good health.

The chain joins TRBV7-7 to TRBJ2-2; 9 bases align to TRBD1. The germline V gene encodes CDR1 SSHAT and CDR2 FNYEAQ (reference sequence). V lost 5 bases and J lost 5; bases outside the gene matches: 9. The CDR3 runs to 16 residues. The CDR3 nucleotides are TGTGCCAGCAGCCGATCCGGGACAGGGAGGACCGGGGAGCTGTTTTTT. Its translation is CASSRSGTGRTGELFF.

V is TRBV6-5 and J is TRBJ2-1; a possible D gene is TRBD1 (6 bases). The CDR3 is 15 residues long. The germline V and J ends were trimmed by 7 bases and 1 base, with 14 bases remaining between them. Germline V lookup: CDR1 MNHEY, CDR2 SVGAGI. CDR3 bases: TGTGCCAGCACCGCAGGGGTGGTTTCCTACAATGAGCAGTTCTTC. It specifies CASTAGVVSYNEQFF.

The chain recombines TRBV5-6 with TRBJ1-2; 8 positions match TRBD1. Germline assignment: CDR1 SGHDT and CDR2 YYEEEE. With V trimmed by 6 bases and J by 5 bases, 12 bases remained unmatched. CDR3 size: 15 residues. CDR3 nucleotides: TGTGCCAGCACCCTCAGGGGGCGGAATTGGTATGGCTACACCTTC. This gives the protein CASTLRGRNWYGYTF.

The genes are TRBV5-1 and TRBJ2-3; 10 positions agree with TRBD1. The CDR3 is 15 residues long. Germline loops: CDR1 SGHRS, CDR2 YFSETQ. V shed 4 bases and J 4 bases; nucleotides not matched to a gene: 6. Here the CDR3 reads CASSRQGAGADTQYF. CDR3 in DNA: TGCGCCAGCAGCCGACAGGGGGCAGGAGCAGATACGCAGTATTTT.

This sequence joins TRBV9 and TRBJ2-1; D gene unclear. Trimming took 0 bases from V and 8 from J, leaving 12 bases between them. The CDR3 sequence is 14 residues long. Germline CDR1 and CDR2: SGDLS and YYNGEE. In DNA form, the CDR3 reads TGTGCCAGCAGCGTAGGTTCTAGAGGCGATGAGCAGTTCTTC. It yields the protein CASSVGSRGDEQFF.

The J gene is TRBJ1-2, the V gene TRBV5-5, with a possible D match to TRBD1 (6 bases). The germline V gene has CDR1 SGHKS and CDR2 YYEKEE (reference sequence). This CDR3 has 17 residues. V dropped 5 bases and J dropped 0 bases, with 20 bases sitting between them. The CDR3 spells CASSIRRGDGANYGYTF. DNA for the CDR3: TGTGCCAGCAGTATACGCAGGGGAGATGGGGCTAACTATGGCTACACCTTC.

This clone has more than one count but fewer than ten. The chain couples TRBV30 to TRBJ2-2; TRBD1 might be the D (6 bases). This CDR3 contains 15 residues. Trimming stripped 1 base from V and 4 bases from J, with 13 bases between. Germline V gene lookup returns CDR1 GTSNPN and CDR2 SVGIG (reference sequence). This chain's CDR3 is CAWSAITGSTGELFF. CDR3 coding DNA: TGTGCCTGGAGTGCTATTACAGGGAGCACCGGGGAGCTGTTTTTT.

This clone was detected once. This may be a read error: a much more frequent sequence differs by one nucleotide. The chain uses TRBV5-1 and TRBJ1-2; possibly TRBD1 for D (5 bases). CDR3 length equals 14 residues. Germline V gives CDR1 SGHRS, CDR2 YFSETQ. This CDR3 is CASSLDRGSYGYTF. CDR3 DNA sequence: TGTGCCAGCAGCTTGGACCGGGGCAGCTATGGCTACACCTTC. The whole variable domain, remainder taken from reference TRBV5-1 and TRBJ1-2, is KAGVTQTPRYLIKTRGQQVTLSCSPISGHRSVSWYQQTPGQGLQFLFEYFSETQRNKGNFPGRFSGRQFSNSRSEMNVSTLELGDSALYLCASSLDRGSYGYTFGSGTRLTVV.

This clone was seen a few times. The chain recombines TRBV27 with TRBJ2-7; D gene unclear. Germline assignment: CDR1 MNHEY and CDR2 SMNVEV (reference sequence). V lost 2 bases and J lost 0, with 11 bases in between. The CDR3 loop spans 15 amino acids. The CDR3 DNA follows: TGTGCCAGCAGTTTAACCTTGGGAAGCTCCTACGAGCAGTACTTC. It specifies CASSLTLGSSYEQYF.

This clone appeared a few times. This chain connects TRBV2 to TRBJ1-2; no definite D call. The V end lost 5 bases, the J end lost 7 bases, and 11 bases lay between the germline ends. This CDR3 comprises 12 residues. Per germline, CDR1 SNHLY and CDR2 FYNNEI. The CDR3: CASSSLGGGYTF. Written as DNA, the CDR3 is TGTGCCAGCAGTTCGCTGGGTGGTGGCTACACCTTC.

The chain uses TRBV2 and TRBJ2-2; D call uncertain. Between the trimmed V and J ends, which lost 2 bases and 6 bases, there was a span of 1 base. Germline assignment: CDR1 SNHLY and CDR2 FYNNEI. CDR3 length: 11 amino acids. In DNA, the CDR3 is TGTGCCAGCAGTGAACCCGGGGAGCTGTTTTTT. This sequence encodes CASSEPGELFF.

The chain joins TRBV6-1 to TRBJ1-2; D gene ambiguous. Germline CDR1 is MNHNS and CDR2 is SASEGT. Deletions cut 7 bases from V and 7 bases from J, with 16 bases between. The CDR3 loop spans 13 amino acids. CDR3 in amino acids: CASNPSFGGGYTF. CDR3 bases: TGTGCCAGCAATCCTTCGTTCGGAGGTGGCTACACCTTC.

This sequence joins TRBV7-3 and TRBJ2-3, with D unclear. The CDR3 length is 15 residues. Trimming removed 5 bases at V and 0 bases at J, with 12 bases between. Germline V CDR1 and CDR2: SGHTA, FQGTGA. Here the CDR3 DNA reads TGTGCCAGCAGCGCCGTTAGTCGCAGCACAGATACGCAGTATTTT. It specifies CASSAVSRSTDTQYF.

This chain uses TRBV5-1 with TRBJ2-1; 10 bases are shared with TRBD2. J was trimmed by 0 bases and V by 4 bases; bases with no gene match: 4. This CDR3 is built from 16 residues. Germline V gives CDR1 SGHRS, CDR2 YFSETQ. Here the CDR3 reads CASSKSGGDSYNEQFF. Here the CDR3 DNA reads TGCGCCAGCAGCAAGAGCGGGGGGGACTCCTACAATGAGCAGTTCTTC.

The chain carries TRBV2 and TRBJ1-1; 10 nucleotides agree with TRBD1. Looked up from germline, CDR1 is SNHLY and CDR2 is FYNNEI. Losses at the gene ends were 7 bases for V and 4 bases for J; bases not matched to a gene: 9. This CDR3 is 15 amino acids long. Written as DNA, the CDR3 is TGTGCCAGCATGTCGGGACAGGGGCCAGGCACTGAAGCTTTCTTT. It is translated as CASMSGQGPGTEAFF.

The chain joins TRBV7-2 to TRBJ2-7; D possibly corresponds to TRBD1 (6 bases). The V end was cut by 3 bases, the J end by 2 bases, with 8 bases between. The CDR3 has 13 residues. The germline CDR1 and CDR2 sequences are SGHTA and FQGNSA. This CDR3 is CASSFNRAYEQYF. CDR3 coding DNA: TGTGCCAGCAGCTTTAACAGGGCCTACGAGCAGTACTTC.

Notes on this clone: Other DNA sequences in this sample translate to the same CDR3. The chain links TRBV7-3 to TRBJ2-5; D is ambiguous. The CDR3 consists of 11 residues. The germline V gene has CDR1 SGHTA and CDR2 FQGTGA. V lost 5 bases and J lost 2, with 3 bases in between. The DNA for the CDR3 is TGTGCCAGCAGCCCACAAGAGACCCAGTACTTC. Protein product: CASSPQETQYF.

The rearrangement links TRBV5-4 to TRBJ2-3; D perhaps matches TRBD2 (6 bases). This CDR3 is 16 amino acids long. The germline V and J ends were trimmed by 3 bases and 2 bases, with 16 bases remaining between them. From germline, CDR1 is SGHNT and CDR2 YYREEE (reference sequence). The CDR3 DNA is TGTGCCAGCAGCTCCCGGCGGGCTAGCGTCACAGATACGCAGTATTTT. Its protein product is CASSSRRASVTDTQYF.

This clone was seen more than once but under ten times. The chain employs TRBV4-1 and TRBJ1-5, with D uncertain. From germline, CDR1 is MGHRA and CDR2 YSYEKL. The CDR3 spans 16 residues. V shed 0 bases and J shed 7 bases, with 16 bases lying between them. Here the CDR3 reads CASSQESAGSGQPQHF. The CDR3 DNA reads TGCGCCAGCAGCCAAGAATCGGCGGGGTCTGGCCAGCCCCAGCATTTT.

Points on this clone: At one boundary the junction diverges from the germline segment, which might be a read error. The J gene is TRBJ1-1, the V gene TRBV27; D call uncertain. CDR1 is MNHEY and CDR2 is SMNVEV in the germline V gene (reference sequence). CDR3 length: 13 amino acids. In DNA, the CDR3 is TGTGCCAGCAGTGCTACAGTGAACACTGAAGCTTCCTTT. This encodes CASSATVNTEASF.

This clone was seen many times. The chain combines TRBV5-1 with TRBJ2-5; D gene ambiguous. The V and J ends lost 2 bases and 0 bases respectively, with 2 bases between them. Germline CDR1 is SGHRS and CDR2 is YFSETQ. The CDR3 is made up of 12 amino acids. CDR3 amino acids: CASSFDQETQYF. The CDR3, as DNA: TGCGCCAGCAGCTTCGACCAAGAGACCCAGTACTTC.

V and J are TRBV11-3 and TRBJ2-1; D not resolved. The CDR3 loop spans 15 amino acids. Germline CDR1 is SGHNT and CDR2 is YENEEA. Trimming pared 5 bases from V and 10 bases from J, leaving 21 bases between. As DNA, the CDR3 is TGTGCCAGCAGCCTCCCGTCCGGTGGTTTTTTAGAGCAGTTCTTC. Protein: CASSLPSGGFLEQFF. The full variable domain, in which reference TRBV11-3 and TRBJ2-1 provide the parts outside the CDR3, is EAGVVQSPRYKIIEKKQPVAFWCNPISGHNTLYWYLQNLGQGPELLIRYENEEAVDDSQLPKDRFSAERLKGVDSTLKIQPAELGDSAVYLCASSLPSGGFLEQFFGPGTRLTVL.

A few counts support this clone. J is TRBJ1-3 and V is TRBV25-1, with D hard to call. The CDR3 is 14 residues long. CDR1 and CDR2 from the germline V gene are MGHDK and SYGVNS. V lost 2 bases, J lost 4 bases, and 9 bases lay in between. The CDR3 sequence: CASSERVAGNTIYF. In nucleotides, the CDR3 is TGTGCCAGCAGTGAAAGGGTTGCCGGAAACACCATATATTTT. Looking up the rest from reference TRBV25-1 and TRBJ1-3 gives the full variable domain: EADIYQTPRYLVIGTGKKITLECSQTMGHDKMYWYQQDPGMELHLIHYSYGVNSTEKGDLSSESTVSRIRTEHFPLTLESARPSHTSQYLCASSERVAGNTIYFGEGSWLTVV.

The V and J genes are TRBV2 and TRBJ1-2; 11 bases match TRBD1. CDR1 and CDR2 from the germline V gene are SNHLY and FYNNEI. Trimming took 8 bases from V and 3 from J; bases not matched to a gene: 11. There are 16 residues in the CDR3. CDR3 in amino acids: CASEAQMGQGDYGYTF. The CDR3 DNA reads as TGTGCCAGCGAGGCCCAGATGGGACAGGGGGACTATGGCTACACCTTC.

In its sample, this clone was seen a few times. The chain carries TRBV29-1 and TRBJ2-5, with TRBD1 matching 11 bases. The junction had 6 bases not matched to a gene; V was cut back by 4 bases and J by 5 bases. Germline CDR1 and CDR2: SQVTM and ANQGSEA. This CDR3 has 14 amino acids. CDR3 region: CSVGSGTGGETQYF. CDR3 DNA: TGCAGCGTTGGTAGCGGGACAGGGGGGGAGACCCAGTACTTC.

This clone has only a few counts. This chain uses TRBV5-1 with TRBJ1-4; 9 bases are a match to TRBD1. This CDR3 has 15 residues. Germline-derived CDR1 and CDR2 are SGHRS and YFSETQ. V gave up 3 bases and J gave up 8 bases; unmatched junction bases: 8. The CDR3 here is CASSSGTGRNEKLFF. CDR3 in DNA: TGCGCCAGCAGCTCTGGGACAGGGCGAAACGAAAAACTGTTTTTT.